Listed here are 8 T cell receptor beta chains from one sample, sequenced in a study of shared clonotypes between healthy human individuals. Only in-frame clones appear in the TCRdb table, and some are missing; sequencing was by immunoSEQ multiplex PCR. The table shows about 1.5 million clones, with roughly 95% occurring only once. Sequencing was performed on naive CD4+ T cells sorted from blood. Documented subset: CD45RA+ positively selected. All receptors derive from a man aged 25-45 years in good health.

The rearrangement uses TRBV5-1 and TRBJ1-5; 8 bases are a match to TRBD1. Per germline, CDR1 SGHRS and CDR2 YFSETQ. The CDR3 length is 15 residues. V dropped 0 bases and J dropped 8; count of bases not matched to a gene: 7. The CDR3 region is CASSLGQGRGEPQHF. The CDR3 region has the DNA TGCGCCAGCAGCTTGGGACAGGGGAGAGGAGAGCCCCAGCATTTT.

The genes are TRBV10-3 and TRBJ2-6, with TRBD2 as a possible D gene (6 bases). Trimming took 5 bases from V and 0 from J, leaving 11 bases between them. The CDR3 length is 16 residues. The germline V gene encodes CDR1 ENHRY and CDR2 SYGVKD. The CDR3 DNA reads TGTGCCATCAGTACTACTAGCCCCTCTGGGGCCAACGTCCTGACTTTC. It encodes CAISTTSPSGANVLTF.

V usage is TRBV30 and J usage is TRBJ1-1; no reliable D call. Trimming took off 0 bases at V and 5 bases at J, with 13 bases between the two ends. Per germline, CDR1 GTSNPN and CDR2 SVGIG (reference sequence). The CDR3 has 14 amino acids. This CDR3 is CAWSVLTTTTEAFF. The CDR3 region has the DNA TGTGCCTGGAGTGTACTCACAACGACGACTGAAGCTTTCTTT.

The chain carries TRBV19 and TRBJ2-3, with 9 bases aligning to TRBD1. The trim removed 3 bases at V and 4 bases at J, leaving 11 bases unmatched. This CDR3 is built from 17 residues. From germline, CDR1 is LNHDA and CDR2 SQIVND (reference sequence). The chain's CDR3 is CASSIEGQGRPPDTQYF. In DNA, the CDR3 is TGTGCCAGTAGTATTGAAGGACAGGGGCGCCCTCCAGATACGCAGTATTTT.

This chain's CDR3 is CASSLYGGTSYNEQFF. The DNA of the CDR3 is TGTGCCAGCAGCTTATATGGCGGGACCTCTTACAATGAGCAGTTCTTC. The gene calls are TRBV7-7 and TRBJ2-1, with a possible D match to TRBD2 (6 bases). Germline CDR1 SSHAT, CDR2 FNYEAQ (reference sequence). V was shortened by 2 bases and J by 4 bases, with 15 bases between the two germline ends. This CDR3 comprises 16 residues.

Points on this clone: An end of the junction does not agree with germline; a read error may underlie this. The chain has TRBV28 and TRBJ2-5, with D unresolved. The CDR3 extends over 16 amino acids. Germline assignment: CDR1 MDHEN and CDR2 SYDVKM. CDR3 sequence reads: CASSPLRVWAQEAQYF. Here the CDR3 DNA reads TGTGCCAGCAGTCCCCTAAGGGTGTGGGCACAAGAGGCCCAGTACTTC.

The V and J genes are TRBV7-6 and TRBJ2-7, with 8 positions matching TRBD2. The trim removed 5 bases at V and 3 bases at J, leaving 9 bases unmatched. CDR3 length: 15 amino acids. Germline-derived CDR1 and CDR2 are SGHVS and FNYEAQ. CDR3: CASSKPGLGIYEQYF. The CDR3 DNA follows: TGTGCCAGCAGCAAACCGGGACTAGGAATCTACGAGCAGTACTTC.

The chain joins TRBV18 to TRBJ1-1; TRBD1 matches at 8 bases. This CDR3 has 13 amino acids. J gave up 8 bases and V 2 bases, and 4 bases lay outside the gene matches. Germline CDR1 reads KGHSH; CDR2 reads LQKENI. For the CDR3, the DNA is TGTGCCAGCTCACCAGGGGCAGGGGGCGAAGCTTTCTTT. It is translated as CASSPGAGGEAFF.